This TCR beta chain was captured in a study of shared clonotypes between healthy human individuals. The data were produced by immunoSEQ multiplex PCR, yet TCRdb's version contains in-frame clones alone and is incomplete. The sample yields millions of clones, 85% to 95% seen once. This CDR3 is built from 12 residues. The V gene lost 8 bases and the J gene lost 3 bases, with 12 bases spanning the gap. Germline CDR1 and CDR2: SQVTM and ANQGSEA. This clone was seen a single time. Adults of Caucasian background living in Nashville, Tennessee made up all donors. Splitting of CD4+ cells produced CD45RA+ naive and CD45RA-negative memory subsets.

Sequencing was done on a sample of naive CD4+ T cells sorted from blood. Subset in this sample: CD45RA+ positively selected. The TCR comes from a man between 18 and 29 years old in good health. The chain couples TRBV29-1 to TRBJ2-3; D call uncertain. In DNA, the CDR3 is TGCAGCCAGCAGGCCGATACAGATACGCAGTATTTT. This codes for CSQQADTDTQYF.